This TCR beta chain originates from a study of Ad26.COV2.S vaccination and SARS-CoV-2 variants. Treatment of the sample: 15 to 20 received Ad26.COV2.S at low or high dose, single or two shots; about 5 received placebo; per-sample allocation not given. Samples were taken on day 63 after the first vaccine or placebo injection. CDR3 length: 16 amino acids. The V end lost 4 bases, the J end lost 2 bases, and 18 bases lay between the germline ends. CDR1 is SEHNR and CDR2 is FQNEAQ in the germline V gene (reference sequence). Libraries were prepared by immunoSEQ multiplex PCR; TCRdb keeps only in-frame clonotypes and omits some of them. Here the sample spans 350,000 to 500,000 clones, about 92% being singletons.

The chain is built from TRBV7-9 and TRBJ2-7; D possibly matches TRBD1 or TRBD2 (5 bases each). This TCR derives from a person between 18 and 65 years old who received the Ad26.COV2.S COVID-19 vaccine or a placebo. Sample: peripheral blood, taken in a trial of Ad26.COV2.S vaccine versus placebo. The CDR3 is CASSSHMGQEAYEQYF. In DNA, the CDR3 is TGTGCCAGCAGCTCCCATATGGGGCAGGAGGCCTACGAGCAGTACTTC.